These 17 T cell receptor beta chains share one sample of origin, sequenced in a study of blood T cells in healthy people across ages. The authors ran a second PCR of about 6 to 12 cycles using a sample-barcoded 5' primer and a J-beta primer mix. From the 5' RACE reads, TCRdb called clonotypes with MiXCR, one entry per CDR3 protein. Here the sample spans more than 600,000 distinct CDR3 sequences, roughly 25% being singletons. The same specimen was also included in a second study, on T cells of mothers and their children.

The sample comprised blood. The receptors were gathered from a boy aged 10-17 years in good health.

This clonotype was seen a few times. The gene calls are TRBV28 and TRBJ2-5; 9 bases agree with TRBD2. The DNA end is a closer match to TRBJ2-1, so the J assignment may be wrong. The CDR3 has 18 residues. The germline V gene has CDR1 MDHEN and CDR2 SYDVKM. The CDR3 reads CASSSISNTKREDNEQFF. The CDR3 bases are TGTGCCAGCAGTTCGATCTCCAATACCAAGCGGGAGGACAATGAGCAGTTCTTC.

This clonotype was detected only a few times. This rearrangement joins TRBV6-6 to TRBJ1-6; 7 bases agree with TRBD1. Germline CDR1 and CDR2: MNHNY and SVGAGI (reference sequence). This CDR3 is built from 16 residues. J was trimmed by 1 base and V by 7 bases; bases with no gene match: 7. The CDR3 loop reads CASIDRVLSYNSPLHF. The CDR3 region has the DNA TGTGCCAGCATCGACAGGGTATTATCCTATAATTCACCCCTCCACTTT.

The chain joins TRBV28 to TRBJ2-5; the D gene is possibly TRBD2 (5 bases). Germline V gene sequence: CDR1 MDHEN, CDR2 SYDVKM. The CDR3 has 13 amino acids. The V and J ends lost 5 bases and 4 bases respectively, with 11 bases between them. CDR3 in amino acids: CASSSGRGETQYF. The CDR3 DNA reads as TGTGCCAGCAGTAGTGGGAGAGGAGAGACCCAGTACTTC.

This clonotype was seen a handful of times. This rearrangement joins TRBV27 to TRBJ2-1; no clear D gene. Deletions cut 7 bases from V and 9 bases from J, with 16 bases between. The germline gives CDR1 MNHEY, CDR2 SMNVEV (reference sequence). The CDR3 is 13 amino acids. The CDR3 spells CASMGPFPSEQFF. As DNA, the CDR3 is TGTGCCAGCATGGGCCCTTTTCCAAGTGAGCAGTTCTTC.

This clonotype was picked up a small number of times. The chain is built from TRBV10-3 and TRBJ1-4; 9 bases map to TRBD1. In germline, CDR1 is ENHRY, CDR2 SYGVKD. The CDR3 has 13 amino acids. V lost 8 bases, J lost 5 bases, and 3 bases stayed unmatched. This CDR3 is CAIGGTGNEKLFF. Here the CDR3 DNA reads TGTGCCATCGGTGGGACAGGGAATGAAAAACTGTTTTTT.

On this clonotype itself: A junction end diverges from the germline sequence, so it may reflect a read error. This chain joins TRBV9 and TRBJ1-2; D uncertain. CDR3 length: 19 residues. Germline V gene sequence: CDR1 SGDLS, CDR2 YYNGEE. The CDR3 region is CASGVVGSTGVIDNYGYTF. The CDR3 DNA sequence: TGTGCCAGCGGCGTAGTAGGATCGACGGGAGTGATTGATAACTATGGCTACACCTTC.

The chain uses TRBV27 and TRBJ1-1; D gene unclear. The V end lost 5 bases, the J end lost 6 bases, and 13 bases lay between the germline ends. The length of the CDR3 is 13 residues. The germline gives CDR1 MNHEY, CDR2 SMNVEV (reference sequence). The CDR3 DNA is TGTGCCAGCAGTGAAGGGTGGAGCGCTGAAGCTTTCTTT. The encoded protein is CASSEGWSAEAFF.

This rearrangement joins TRBV20-1 to TRBJ2-7; TRBD1 might be the D (6 bases). The CDR3 has 14 residues. V was pared by 0 bases and J by 3 bases, with 12 bases between. Germline V gene lookup returns CDR1 DFQATT and CDR2 SNEGSKA (reference sequence). The CDR3 DNA follows: TGCAGTGCTAGAGATCGACAGGAGAACTACGAGCAGTACTTC. Translation: CSARDRQENYEQYF.

The gene calls are TRBV9 and TRBJ2-2, with D hard to call. V lost 0 bases, J lost 9 bases, and 9 bases lay in between. Germline values: CDR1 SGDLS, CDR2 YYNGEE. The CDR3 sequence is 13 residues long. The CDR3 sequence: CASSVGGDRELFF. For the CDR3, the DNA is TGTGCCAGCAGCGTAGGGGGTGACCGGGAGCTGTTTTTT. The complete variable domain, with remaining parts taken from reference TRBV9 and TRBJ2-2, reads DSGVTQTPKHLITATGQRVTLRCSPRSGDLSVYWYQQSLDQGLQFLIQYYNGEERAKGNILERFSAQQFPDLHSELNLSSLELGDSALYFCASSVGGDRELFFGEGSRLTVL.

The chain carries TRBV20-1 and TRBJ1-1, with D perhaps matching TRBD1 (6 bases). The CDR3 length is 16 residues. V lost 4 bases to trimming and J lost 1 base, with 19 bases between them. Germline CDR1 DFQATT, CDR2 SNEGSKA (reference sequence). CDR3 DNA sequence: TGCAGTGCTACACAGGGCGGAGGGAGGACGAACACTGAAGCTTTCTTT. It is translated as CSATQGGGRTNTEAFF.

This chain connects TRBV12-3 or TRBV12-4 to TRBJ2-5, with D unresolved. The end of the DNA aligns better with TRBJ2-1, so the J call may be wrong. This CDR3 is built from 15 residues. In nucleotides, the CDR3 is TGTGCCAGCAGTTTTGGAAGTCCTAAAATCTATGAGCAGTTCTTC. This encodes CASSFGSPKIYEQFF.

J is TRBJ2-7 and V is TRBV20-1; the match to TRBD2 covers 7 bases. The CDR3 runs 14 residues. V dropped 5 bases and J dropped 0; count of bases not matched to a gene: 7. CDR1 is DFQATT and CDR2 is SNEGSKA in the germline V gene (reference sequence). CDR3 DNA sequence: TGCAGTGCTCCCTGGGGGGGGAGCTCCTACGAGCAGTACTTC. The encoded protein is CSAPWGGSSYEQYF.

This rearrangement joins TRBV29-1 to TRBJ2-5; 9 positions agree with TRBD2. The end of the DNA is better explained by TRBJ2-1, so the J call may be wrong. Germline V gene sequence: CDR1 SQVTM, CDR2 ANQGSEA. The CDR3 covers 13 residues. The CDR3 sequence: CSVVPGLADEQFF. The CDR3 DNA follows: TGCAGCGTCGTACCGGGACTAGCAGATGAGCAGTTCTTC.

J is TRBJ1-3 and V is TRBV12-3 or TRBV12-4, with a possible D match to TRBD1 (5 bases). The CDR3 covers 16 residues. Trimming cost V 5 bases and J 7 bases, with 21 bases left between them. CDR3 sequence (DNA): TGTGCCAGCAGTACCCTGTTAACAGGCAGTAGGAACACCATATATTTT. Its protein is CASSTLLTGSRNTIYF.

This clonotype was seen a few times. The chain couples TRBV4-3 to TRBJ1-1, with a weak D call TRBD1 (6 bases). The CDR3 consists of 14 residues. Germline values: CDR1 LGHNA, CDR2 YSLEER. The V gene lost 3 bases and the J gene lost 4 bases, with 12 bases spanning the gap. DNA for the CDR3: TGCGCCAGCAGCCATACCCAGGGGAGCACTGAAGCTTTCTTT. Encoded protein: CASSHTQGSTEAFF.

This clonotype was detected a few times. The CDR3: CASSFKSPYNEQFF. The CDR3 nucleotides read TGTGCCAGCAGTTTTAAATCCCCCTACAATGAGCAGTTCTTC. The rearrangement links TRBV12-3 or TRBV12-4 to TRBJ2-1; D remains unclear. The length of the CDR3 is 14 residues. The ends were cut back, 3 bases at V and 2 bases at J, with 8 bases in the middle.

The rearrangement uses TRBV7-2 and TRBJ1-2; 8 bases map to TRBD1. CDR1 SGHTA and CDR2 FQGNSA come from the germline V gene. This CDR3 has 15 amino acids. V shed 1 base, J shed 6 bases, and the junction held 7 bases outside the gene matches. The CDR3 spells CASSLVFRGRDGYTF. For the CDR3, the DNA is TGTGCCAGCAGCTTAGTTTTCAGGGGGCGCGATGGCTACACCTTC. Based on the CDR3 plus reference TRBV7-2 and TRBJ1-2, the full variable domain is GAGVSQSPSNKVTEKGKDVELRCDPISGHTALYWYRQSLGQGLEFLIYFQGNSAPDKSGLPSDRFSAERTGGSVSTLTIQRTQQEDSAVYLCASSLVFRGRDGYTFGSGTRLTVV.